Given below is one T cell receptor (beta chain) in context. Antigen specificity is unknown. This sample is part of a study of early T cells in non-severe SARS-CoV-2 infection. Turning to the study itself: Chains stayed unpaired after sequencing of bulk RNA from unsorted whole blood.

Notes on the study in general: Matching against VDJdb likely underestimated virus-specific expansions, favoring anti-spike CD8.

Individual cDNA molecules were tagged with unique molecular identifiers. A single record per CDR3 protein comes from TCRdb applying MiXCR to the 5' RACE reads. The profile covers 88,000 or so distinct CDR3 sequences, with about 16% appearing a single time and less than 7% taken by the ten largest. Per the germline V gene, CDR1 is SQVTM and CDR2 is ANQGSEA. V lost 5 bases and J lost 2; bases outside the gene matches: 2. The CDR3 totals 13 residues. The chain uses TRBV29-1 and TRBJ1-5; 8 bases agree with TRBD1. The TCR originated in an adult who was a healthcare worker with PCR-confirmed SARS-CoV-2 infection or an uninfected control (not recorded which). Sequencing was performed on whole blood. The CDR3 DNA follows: TGCAGCGTTTCGGACAGGGGCAATCAGCCCCAGCATTTT. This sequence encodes CSVSDRGNQPQHF.